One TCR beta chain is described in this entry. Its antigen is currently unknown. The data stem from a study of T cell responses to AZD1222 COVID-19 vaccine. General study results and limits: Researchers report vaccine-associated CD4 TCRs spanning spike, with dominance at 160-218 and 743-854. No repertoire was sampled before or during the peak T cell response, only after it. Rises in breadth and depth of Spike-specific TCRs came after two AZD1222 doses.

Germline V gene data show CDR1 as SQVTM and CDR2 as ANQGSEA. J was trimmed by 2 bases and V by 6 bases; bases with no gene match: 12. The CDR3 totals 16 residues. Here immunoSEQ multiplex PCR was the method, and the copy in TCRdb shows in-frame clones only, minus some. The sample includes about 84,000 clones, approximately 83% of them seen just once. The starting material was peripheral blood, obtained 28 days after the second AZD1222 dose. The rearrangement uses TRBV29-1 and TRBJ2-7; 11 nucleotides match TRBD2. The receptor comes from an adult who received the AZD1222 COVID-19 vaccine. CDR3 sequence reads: CSVSRFTSGSTYEQYF. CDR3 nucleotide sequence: TGCAGCGTCTCGCGGTTCACTAGCGGGAGTACCTACGAGCAGTACTTC.